The sequence of this T cell receptor (beta chain) was determined in a study of T cell changes during pregnancy in multiple sclerosis. The CDR3 runs 17 residues. The V gene lost 1 base and the J gene lost 0 bases, with 15 bases spanning the gap. The germline CDR1 and CDR2 sequences are SGHAT and FQNNGV. Sequencing was performed with immunoSEQ multiplex PCR; in TCRdb, only in-frame clones are kept and a portion is missing. This sample has fewer than 30,000 clones, with approximately 94% found just once. This clone was counted a single time. This specimen was CD4+ T cells from peripheral blood mononuclear cells, taken in the first trimester of pregnancy. The V call is TRBV11-2, the J call TRBJ2-5; possible D gene TRBD2, 7 bases. This TCR derives from a female donor with multiple sclerosis, enrolled in a pregnancy study. The CDR3 nucleotides read TGTGCCAGCAGCTTAGGGGCTGGCGGGGGCCACCAAGAGACCCAGTACTTC. The encoded protein is CASSLGAGGGHQETQYF.